This T cell receptor beta chain is drawn from a study of Ad26.COV2.S vaccination and SARS-CoV-2 variants. Overall study: Enrolled in COV1001, the donor was in the Ad26.COV2.S trial arm, which received the vaccine.

This CDR3 contains 15 residues. Germline V CDR1 and CDR2: MNHEY, SVGAGI. Trimming removed 6 bases from V and 2 bases from J, with 17 bases in between. Study-level points and caveats: Vaccine and placebo groups showed comparable non-spike TCR breadth.

The protocol was immunoSEQ multiplex PCR, while the TCRdb copy is restricted to in-frame clones and leaves out a portion. The sample has 240,000 or so clones, over 75% seen once. As to this clone: What it recognizes is unknown.

As to treatment: around 19 received Ad26.COV2.S at low or high dose, single or two shots; roughly five received placebo; per-sample allocation not given. Following the first vaccine or placebo injection, samples were taken on day 63. An Ad26 vector was used to express Wuhan-strain SARS-CoV-2 spike as the vaccine. The sample here was peripheral blood, taken in a trial of Ad26.COV2.S vaccine versus placebo. The sequence was obtained from a person aged 18 to 59 who received the Ad26.COV2.S COVID-19 vaccine or a placebo. The J gene is TRBJ2-7, the V gene TRBV6-5; tentatively, D is TRBD1 (5 bases). The CDR3 loop is CASRDDETVTYEQYF. The DNA of the CDR3 is TGTGCCAGCAGGGATGACGAGACAGTAACCTACGAGCAGTACTTC.